These T cell receptor beta chains were read from a single sample in a study of blood T cells in healthy people across ages. TCRdb passed the 5' RACE reads through MiXCR, listing each CDR3 protein once. The data show 1.4 million or so distinct CDR3 sequences, approximately 43% seen once. Input material: blood. These receptors were obtained from a woman aged 18-29 years in good health. CDR3s include the opening cysteine and the closing phenylalanine or tryptophan. D genes are given only for firm matches. Size is stated for part of the rows, as once, few or many counts, or as a class when the clone is expanded.

TRBV10-3	many	TRBJ1-4	NA	CAISGGEKLFF	TGTGCCATCAGTGGGGGCGAAAAACTGTTTTTT
TRBV6-5	few	TRBJ2-7	NA	CASSYSKVSPSYEQYF	TGTGCCAGCAGTTACTCGAAGGTGTCCCCTTCCTACGAGCAGTACTTC
TRBV2	NA	TRBJ1-2	NA	CASSPEITPTFGYTF	TGTGCCAGCAGTCCTGAGATCACACCGACCTTTGGCTACACCTTC
TRBV9	NA	TRBJ1-5	NA	CASSLSAGINQPQHF	TGCGCCAGCAGCCTTTCAGCAGGGATTAATCAGCCCCAGCATTTT
TRBV7-2	NA	TRBJ2-1	NA	CASGPRDFTYNEQFF	TGTGCCAGCGGCCCCCGGGACTTTACCTACAATGAGCAGTTCTTC
TRBV29-1	few	TRBJ1-1	NA	CSVEEPSTEAFF	TGCAGCGTTGAAGAGCCCAGCACTGAAGCTTTCTTT
TRBV7-9	NA	TRBJ2-1	NA	CASSRNSGEGSYEQFF	TGTGCCAGCAGCAGGAATAGCGGAGAGGGCTCCTACGAGCAGTTCTTC
TRBV28	once	TRBJ2-1	TRBD2	CASSFMGVGLAANPYQETQFF	TGTGCCAGCAGTTTCATGGGAGTTGGGCTAGCGGCCAACCCGTACCAAGAGACCCAGTTCTTC
TRBV12-3/TRBV12-4	NA	TRBJ1-4	NA	CAGSREPGLNEKLFF	TGTGCCGGCAGTAGGGAGCCAGGCCTAAATGAAAAACTGTTTTTT
TRBV24-1	few	TRBJ2-3	TRBD2	CATSDGLAPASTDTQYF	TGTGCCACCAGTGACGGACTAGCGCCTGCTAGCACAGATACGCAGTATTTT
TRBV28	NA	TRBJ2-3	NA	CASKTGGSATNTQYF	TGTGCCAGCAAAACCGGGGGTAGCGCCACAAATACGCAGTATTTT
TRBV12-3/TRBV12-4	few	TRBJ2-7	NA	CASSLSGSGIEQYF	TGTGCCAGCAGTCTTTCTGGGTCGGGGATCGAGCAGTACTTC
TRBV24-1	few	TRBJ2-1	NA	CATSGSGGMNEQFF	TGTGCCACCAGTGGTTCCGGGGGCATGAATGAGCAGTTCTTC
TRBV28	NA	TRBJ2-4	TRBD1	CASLDRLKNIQYF	TGTGCCAGCCTGGACAGGCTAAAAAACATTCAGTACTTC
TRBV4-1	few	TRBJ1-6	NA	CASSRKDVGDPPLHF	TGCGCCAGCAGCCGGAAAGACGTAGGGGATCCACCCCTCCACTTT
TRBV4-3	once	TRBJ2-7	NA	CASSQQVGYEQYF	TGCGCCAGCAGCCAACAAGTGGGCTACGAGCAGTACTTC
TRBV9	NA	TRBJ1-4	TRBD1	CASSAWDRQNEELFF	TGTGCCAGCAGCGCCTGGGACAGACAGAATGAAGAACTGTTTTTT
TRBV12-3/TRBV12-4	few	TRBJ1-2	NA	CASSFMGAGGYTF	TGTGCCAGCAGTTTCATGGGGGCGGGAGGCTACACCTTC
TRBV29-1	NA	TRBJ2-2	NA	CSVDYSSTGELFF	TGCAGCGTTGACTACAGCAGCACCGGGGAGCTGTTTTTT
TRBV27	NA	TRBJ2-7	TRBD2	CASSLRRTSEQYF	TGTGCCAGCAGTTTGAGGCGGACTAGCGAGCAGTACTTC
TRBV27	NA	TRBJ2-1	TRBD1	CASSFQGDNEQFF	TGTGCCAGCAGTTTTCAGGGGGACAATGAGCAGTTCTTC
TRBV7-9	few	TRBJ2-1	TRBD1	CASSLGLGQGSYNEQFF	TGTGCCAGCAGCTTAGGGCTAGGACAGGGCTCCTACAATGAGCAGTTCTTC
TRBV7-3	once	TRBJ2-1	NA	CPSSMDGTGGSYNDQFF	TGTCCCAGCAGCATGGATGGGACTGGAGGCTCCTACAATGACCAGTTCTTC
TRBV20-1	few	TRBJ1-5	NA	CSARMRDQPQHF	TGCAGTGCTAGAATGCGAGATCAGCCCCAGCATTTT
TRBV7-2	NA	TRBJ2-7	NA	CASSLDRFITYEQYF	TGTGCCAGCAGCTTAGACAGGTTCATTACCTACGAGCAGTACTTC
TRBV29-1	many	TRBJ2-5	NA	CSVGQRQETQYF	TGCAGCGTTGGACAGAGACAAGAGACCCAGTACTTC
TRBV11-3	few	TRBJ2-5	TRBD1	CASSAGGLETQYF	TGTGCCAGCAGTGCAGGGGGTTTAGAGACCCAGTACTTC
TRBV7-9	few	TRBJ2-4	TRBD1	CASTRTGDGKNIQYF	TGTGCCAGCACCAGGACAGGGGACGGCAAAAACATTCAGTACTTC
TRBV15	NA	TRBJ2-3	NA	CATSRERSTQYF	TGTGCCACCAGCAGAGAACGTAGTACGCAGTATTTT
TRBV25-1	NA	TRBJ2-7	TRBD1	CASSERTGGSYNEQYF	TGTGCCAGCAGTGAGAGGACAGGGGGCTCCTACAATGAGCAGTACTTC
TRBV10-3	NA	TRBJ2-1	TRBD2	CATRSGLAGDEQFF	TGTGCCACCCGTTCGGGACTAGCGGGAGATGAGCAGTTCTTC
TRBV4-3	NA	TRBJ2-7	NA	CASSQQRASYNEQYF	TGCGCCAGCAGCCAGCAGCGGGCCTCCTACAATGAGCAGTACTTC
TRBV5-6	NA	TRBJ2-7	NA	CASSSPGRGSSYEQYF	TGTGCCAGCAGCTCCCCAGGGAGGGGGAGCTCCTACGAGCAGTACTTC
TRBV7-9	few	TRBJ2-1	NA	CASSPPSGTEQFF	TGTGCCAGCAGCCCGCCGTCGGGTACTGAGCAGTTCTTC
TRBV27	NA	TRBJ1-5	TRBD1	CASSPLDRAEGNQPQHF	TGTGCCAGCAGTCCTCTAGACAGGGCGGAGGGCAATCAGCCCCAGCATTTT
TRBV5-1	few	TRBJ1-1	TRBD1	CASSLAWTGRNEAFF	TGCGCCAGCAGCTTGGCCTGGACAGGGAGGAATGAAGCTTTCTTT
TRBV6-5	NA	TRBJ2-7	NA	CASSYFGSEQYF	TGTGCCAGCAGTTACTTTGGATCCGAGCAGTACTTC
TRBV20-1	once	TRBJ1-2	NA	CSAMDQGFSGNGYTF	TGCAGTGCTATGGACCAGGGATTTTCGGGGAATGGCTACACCTTC